This TCR delta chain was found in a study of Vδ1+ human thymocytes. This clone came up a few times. What it binds is not known. Findings of the study overall: Thymic TRG and TRD repertoires appeared highly polyclonal, with Gaussian CDR3 length distributions.

This CDR3 has 20 residues. CDR1 and CDR2 from the germline V gene are TSWWSYY and QGS. The germline V and J ends were trimmed by 0 bases and 7 bases, with 30 bases remaining between them. Extracted RNA was reverse transcribed into cDNA. Multiplex PCR used pooled V-gene forward primers and a constant-region reverse primer to amplify CDR3s. TCRdb fed the multiplex PCR reads to CATT. The table has around 60,000 delta-chain clones, about 15% seen once. Material for sequencing was Vdelta1+ gamma-delta thymocytes from the thymus. Noted subset: FACS-sorted CD3+ TCRalphabeta- TCRVdelta1+ TCRVdelta2- thymocytes. The receptor's source is a girl under three years old who had congenital heart surgery. The chain joins TRDV1 to TRDJ1; D is perhaps TRDD2 (6 bases). The CDR3 DNA reads as TGTGCTCTTGGGGAACTAGATCCCCTACGGTCCTTCCCTCCTAACGGTAAACTCATCTTT. This encodes CALGELDPLRSFPPNGKLIF.